This T cell receptor beta chain was documented in a study of T cells expressing NK-cell markers. TCRdb reanalyzed the 5' RACE reads and collapses them to one entry per CDR3 protein, without DNA. This table holds about 370,000 distinct CDR3 sequences. Germline values: CDR1 SNHLY, CDR2 FYNNEI. This CDR3 spans 18 amino acids. Material: blood T cells: a sorted CD56 or NKG2C T cell subset, CD4+ or CD8+ T cells, or bulk PBMC T cells (not recorded which). The clonotype comes from a woman aged 50 to 60 in good health. The chain is built from TRBV2 and TRBJ2-2; TCRdb names TRBD2, which stays unverified in the absence of DNA. CDR3 amino acids: CASCGTSGAPGGTGELFF.